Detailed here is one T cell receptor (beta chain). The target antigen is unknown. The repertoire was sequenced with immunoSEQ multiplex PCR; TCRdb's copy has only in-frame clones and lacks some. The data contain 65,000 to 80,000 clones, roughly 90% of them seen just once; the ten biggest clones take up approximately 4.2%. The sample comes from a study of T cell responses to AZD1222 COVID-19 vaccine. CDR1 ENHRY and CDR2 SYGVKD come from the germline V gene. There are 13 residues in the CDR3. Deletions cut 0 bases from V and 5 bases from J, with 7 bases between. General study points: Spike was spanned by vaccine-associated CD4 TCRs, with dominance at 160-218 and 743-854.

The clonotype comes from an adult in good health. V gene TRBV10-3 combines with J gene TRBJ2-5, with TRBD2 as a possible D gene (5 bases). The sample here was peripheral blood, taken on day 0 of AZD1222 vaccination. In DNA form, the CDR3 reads TGTGCCATCAGTGAGTCGGAGCGGGAGACCCAGTACTTC. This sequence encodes CAISESERETQYF.